The 23 T cell receptor beta chains given below trace back to one sample, sequenced in a study of blood T cell repertoires in COVID-19. Profiling relied on immunoSEQ multiplex PCR, and the TCRdb table lists in-frame clones only, not all of them. Of about 160,000 clones listed, around 83% are singletons. The material sequenced was peripheral blood. These receptors came from a man aged 40-55 years with acute or convalescent COVID-19.

The chain recombines TRBV11-2 with TRBJ2-3; no reliable D call. The CDR3 has 13 amino acids. V lost 4 bases and J lost 6, with 11 bases in between. Germline CDR1 is SGHAT and CDR2 is FQNNGV. The CDR3 loop reads CASSSLLRDTQYF. In DNA form, the CDR3 reads TGTGCCAGCAGCTCACTGCTCCGGGATACGCAGTATTTT.

The chain employs TRBV5-4 and TRBJ2-2; D remains ambiguous. This CDR3 spans 12 amino acids. Trimming removed 5 bases at V and 3 bases at J, with 5 bases between. From germline, CDR1 is SGHNT and CDR2 YYREEE (reference sequence). The CDR3 is CASSFDTGELFF. The CDR3 DNA reads TGTGCCAGCAGTTTCGACACCGGGGAGCTGTTTTTT.

This clone has just a few counts. The chain combines TRBV2 with TRBJ1-6, with D possibly being TRBD1 (6 bases). The CDR3 sequence is 18 residues long. Trimming removed 6 bases from V and 5 bases from J, with 23 bases in between. Germline V gene lookup returns CDR1 SNHLY and CDR2 FYNNEI. CDR3 loop: CASSPRSTQQGNNSPLHF. The CDR3 DNA reads as TGTGCCAGCAGCCCTAGGTCGACGCAACAGGGTAATAATTCACCCCTCCACTTT.

The CDR3 region is CASSYSTETQYF. In nucleotides, the CDR3 is TGTGCCAGCAGTTACAGTACAGAGACCCAGTACTTC. The chain links TRBV2 to TRBJ2-5; D is uncertain. CDR1 SNHLY and CDR2 FYNNEI come from the germline V gene. The V gene lost 5 bases and the J gene lost 4 bases, with 8 bases spanning the gap. The CDR3 has 12 residues.

The chain carries TRBV19 and TRBJ2-1; 7 nucleotides line up with TRBD1. V was clipped by 5 bases and J by 2 bases; unmatched bases: 9. CDR1 and CDR2 from the germline V gene are LNHDA and SQIVND (reference sequence). The CDR3 has 16 residues. CDR3 in amino acids: CASSVTGTEAYNEQFF. The CDR3 DNA sequence: TGTGCCAGTAGTGTCACCGGGACAGAAGCCTACAATGAGCAGTTCTTC.

The V gene is TRBV4-1, the J gene TRBJ1-2, with a tentative D call TRBD1 (5 bases). Trimming pared 1 base from V and 2 bases from J, leaving 14 bases between. This CDR3 comprises 16 residues. Per the germline V gene, CDR1 is MGHRA and CDR2 is YSYEKL. The CDR3: CASSQGWTPDNYGYTF. In nucleotides, the CDR3 is TGCGCCAGCAGCCAAGGCTGGACACCGGACAACTATGGCTACACCTTC.

The chain joins TRBV25-1 to TRBJ2-7, with TRBD1 matching 11 bases. This CDR3 is 15 amino acids long. CDR1 and CDR2 from the germline V gene are MGHDK and SYGVNS. V dropped 7 bases and J dropped 6; count of bases not matched to a gene: 11. The CDR3 nucleotides read TGTGCCAGCATGAGAGGGGGGACAGGGGGGTCCGAGCAGTACTTC. Amino acids: CASMRGGTGGSEQYF.

The chain uses TRBV5-1 and TRBJ2-3; TRBD2 agrees at 12 bases. Germline V gives CDR1 SGHRS, CDR2 YFSETQ. The junction had 9 bases not matched to a gene; V was cut back by 7 bases and J by 6 bases. There are 15 residues in the CDR3. The CDR3 region has the DNA TGCGCCAGCGCGGAATCTAGCGGGGGGGCGGATACGCAGTATTTT. This translates into CASAESSGGADTQYF.

The chain carries TRBV28 and TRBJ2-7, with 8 bases fitting TRBD2. Trimming took 10 bases from V and 5 from J; bases not matched to a gene: 7. The CDR3 totals 12 residues. CDR1 is MDHEN, CDR2 SYDVKM, per germline. CDR3 coding DNA: TGTGCCACGGGGGGGCCGTTCCACGAGCAGTACTTC. Its protein product is CATGGPFHEQYF.

The DNA of the CDR3 is TGTGCCAGCAGCTCAGTCGGTGCGGGGGACTCGAGGAATGAGCAGTTCTTC. This encodes CASSSVGAGDSRNEQFF. The V and J genes are TRBV11-2 and TRBJ2-1; 7 bases are a match to TRBD2. V lost 4 bases to trimming and J lost 7 bases; unmatched junction nucleotides: 16. The CDR3 is 17 residues long. Germline CDR1 reads SGHAT; CDR2 reads FQNNGV. Full variable domain (outside the CDR3, taken from reference TRBV11-2 and TRBJ2-1): EAGVAQSPRYKIIEKRQSVAFWCNPISGHATLYWYQQILGQGPKLLIQFQNNGVVDDSQLPKDRFSAERLKGVDSTLKIQPAKLEDSAVYLCASSSVGAGDSRNEQFFGPGTRLTVL.

The V gene is TRBV11-2, the J gene TRBJ2-7; a possible D gene is TRBD2 (5 bases). CDR3 length equals 15 residues. The germline gives CDR1 SGHAT, CDR2 FQNNGV. V was shortened by 3 bases and J by 5 bases, with 17 bases between the two germline ends. CDR3: CASSLRGPPGDEQYF. The CDR3 nucleotides read TGTGCCAGCAGCTTGCGAGGGCCGCCTGGGGACGAGCAGTACTTC.

The chain carries TRBV11-3 and TRBJ2-2; D is perhaps TRBD2 (5 bases). The length of the CDR3 is 15 residues. V was trimmed by 5 bases and J by 4 bases, leaving 14 bases between them. Germline V lookup: CDR1 SGHNT, CDR2 YENEEA. The CDR3 is CASSPGGVGTGELFF. The CDR3, as DNA: TGTGCCAGCAGCCCCGGAGGAGTGGGCACCGGGGAGCTGTTTTTT.

The chain employs TRBV6-2 or TRBV6-3 and TRBJ2-7; perhaps TRBD2 as D (6 bases). The CDR3 length is 17 residues. V shed 3 bases and J shed 4 bases, with 22 bases lying between them. Germline CDR1 is MNHEY and CDR2 is SVGEGT. The CDR3 is CASSYLQTGTGRYEQYF. The CDR3, as DNA: TGTGCCAGCAGTTATTTGCAAACCGGGACTGGACGGTACGAGCAGTACTTC.

This clone came up a few times. Additional DNA sequences in this sample encode the identical CDR3. V gene TRBV9 combines with J gene TRBJ1-1; D gene unclear. The CDR3 loop spans 13 amino acids. Germline V CDR1 and CDR2: SGDLS, YYNGEE. Between the trimmed V and J ends, which lost 0 bases and 1 base, there was a span of 4 bases. The CDR3: CASSVDRNTEAFF. The CDR3, as DNA: TGTGCCAGCAGCGTAGACAGGAACACTGAAGCTTTCTTT. Complete variable domain (other parts from reference TRBV9 and TRBJ1-1): DSGVTQTPKHLITATGQRVTLRCSPRSGDLSVYWYQQSLDQGLQFLIQYYNGEERAKGNILERFSAQQFPDLHSELNLSSLELGDSALYFCASSVDRNTEAFFGQGTRLTVV.

The chain joins TRBV5-1 to TRBJ1-6; D possibly corresponds to TRBD1 (6 bases). V shed 2 bases and J shed 7 bases, with 10 bases lying between them. The CDR3 is made up of 14 amino acids. Germline CDR1 is SGHRS and CDR2 is YFSETQ. The CDR3 bases are TGCGCCAGCAGCTTCAACAGGGAGAATTCACCCCTCCACTTT. Its translation: CASSFNRENSPLHF.

The sample holds one count of this clone. The chain recombines TRBV11-2 with TRBJ1-4, with unresolved D. CDR1 is SGHAT, CDR2 FQNNGV, per germline. The V and J ends lost 1 base and 5 bases respectively, with 11 bases between them. The CDR3 has 15 residues. This chain's CDR3 is CASSLGYGINEKLFF. The DNA of the CDR3 is TGTGCCAGCAGCTTAGGCTACGGGATAAATGAAAAACTGTTTTTT.

The rearrangement uses TRBV4-3 and TRBJ1-2; 11 bases agree with TRBD1. The CDR3 has 18 amino acids. The V gene's germline CDR1 is LGHNA and CDR2 YSLEER. The junction had 7 bases not matched to a gene; V was cut back by 0 bases and J by 1 base. The CDR3 spells CASSQDRDRGTINYGYTF. DNA for the CDR3: TGCGCCAGCAGCCAAGATAGGGACAGGGGGACGATTAACTATGGCTACACCTTC.

This clone was detected only a few times. The chain recombines TRBV23-1 with TRBJ2-1; 9 nucleotides agree with TRBD1. TRBV23-1 is an open reading frame whose function is uncertain. The CDR3 is 16 residues long. Trimming removed 6 bases from V and 2 bases from J; junction bases left unmatched: 8. The CDR3 region has the DNA TGCGCCAGCAGCCCCGACAGGGGGTTCACCTACAATGAGCAGTTCTTC. Amino acid sequence: CASSPDRGFTYNEQFF.

The V gene is TRBV5-4, the J gene TRBJ1-5, with 7 bases that match TRBD1. J gave up 1 base and V 0 bases, and 4 bases lay outside the gene matches. Germline V CDR1 and CDR2: SGHNT, YYREEE (reference sequence). The CDR3 totals 16 residues. CDR3 sequence: CASSLEGARSNQPQHF. In DNA form, the CDR3 reads TGTGCCAGCAGCTTGGAGGGGGCAAGAAGCAATCAGCCCCAGCATTTT.

The V gene is TRBV11-2, the J gene TRBJ1-1; D not resolved. V was clipped by 5 bases and J by 5 bases, with 18 bases between them. The CDR3 contains 15 residues. Germline V gene lookup returns CDR1 SGHAT and CDR2 FQNNGV. The CDR3 region has the DNA TGTGCCAGCAGCCTTGGCGGGAGGGCACAGACTGAAGCTTTCTTT. Protein sequence: CASSLGGRAQTEAFF.

J is TRBJ2-7 and V is TRBV6-1; D possibly corresponds to TRBD2 (5 bases). CDR1 and CDR2 (germline): MNHNS, SASEGT. The ends were cut back, 0 bases at V and 0 bases at J, with 18 bases in the middle. There are 18 residues in the CDR3. CDR3 loop: CASSEASYAGPTSYEQYF. In DNA, the CDR3 is TGTGCCAGCAGTGAAGCCTCCTATGCGGGTCCCACCTCCTACGAGCAGTACTTC.

J is TRBJ2-1 and V is TRBV10-3, with 8 bases fitting TRBD1. Germline V gene sequence: CDR1 ENHRY, CDR2 SYGVKD. There are 14 residues in the CDR3. The J segment lost 5 bases and the V segment lost 10 bases, leaving 10 bases of the junction unmatched. CDR3 nucleotide sequence: TGTGCCACGACCGGGCAGGGGGCCAACAATGAGCAGTTCTTC. This sequence encodes CATTGQGANNEQFF.

This clone was detected only once. CDR3: CASSLAPGLAVYNEQFF. CDR3 in DNA: TGCGCCAGCAGCTTGGCTCCGGGACTAGCGGTCTACAATGAGCAGTTCTTC. This sequence joins TRBV5-1 and TRBJ2-1; 11 bases line up with TRBD2. The CDR3 length is 17 residues. CDR1 and CDR2 (germline): SGHRS, YFSETQ. The trim removed 0 bases at V and 3 bases at J, leaving 5 bases unmatched. Complete variable domain (other parts from reference TRBV5-1 and TRBJ2-1): KAGVTQTPRYLIKTRGQQVTLSCSPISGHRSVSWYQQTPGQGLQFLFEYFSETQRNKGNFPGRFSGRQFSNSRSEMNVSTLELGDSALYLCASSLAPGLAVYNEQFFGPGTRLTVL.